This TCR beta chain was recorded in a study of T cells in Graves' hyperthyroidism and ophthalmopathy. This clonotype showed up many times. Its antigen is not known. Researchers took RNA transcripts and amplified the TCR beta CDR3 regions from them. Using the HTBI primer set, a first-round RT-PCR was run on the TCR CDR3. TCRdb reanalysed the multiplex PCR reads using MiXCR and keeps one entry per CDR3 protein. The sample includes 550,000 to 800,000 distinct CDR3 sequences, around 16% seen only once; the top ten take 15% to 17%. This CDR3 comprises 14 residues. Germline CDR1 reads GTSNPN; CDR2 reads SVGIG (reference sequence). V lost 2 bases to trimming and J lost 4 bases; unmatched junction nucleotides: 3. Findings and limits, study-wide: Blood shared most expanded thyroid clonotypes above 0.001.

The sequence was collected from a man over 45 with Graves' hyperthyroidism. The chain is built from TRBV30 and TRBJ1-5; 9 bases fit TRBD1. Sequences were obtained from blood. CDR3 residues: CAWSIGQGNQPQHF. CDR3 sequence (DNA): TGTGCCTGGAGTATAGGACAGGGGAATCAGCCCCAGCATTTT.